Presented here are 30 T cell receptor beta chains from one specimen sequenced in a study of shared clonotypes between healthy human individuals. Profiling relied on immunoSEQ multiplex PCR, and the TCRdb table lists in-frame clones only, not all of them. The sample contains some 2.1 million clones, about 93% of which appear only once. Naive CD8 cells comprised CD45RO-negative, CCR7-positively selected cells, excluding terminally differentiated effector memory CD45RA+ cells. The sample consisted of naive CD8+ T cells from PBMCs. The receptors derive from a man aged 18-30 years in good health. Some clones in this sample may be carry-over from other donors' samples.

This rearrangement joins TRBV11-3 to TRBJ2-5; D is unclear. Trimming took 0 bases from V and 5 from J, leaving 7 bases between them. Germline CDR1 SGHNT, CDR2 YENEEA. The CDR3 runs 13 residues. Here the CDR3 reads CASSLDRWETQYF. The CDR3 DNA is TGTGCCAGCAGCTTAGATCGTTGGGAGACCCAGTACTTC.

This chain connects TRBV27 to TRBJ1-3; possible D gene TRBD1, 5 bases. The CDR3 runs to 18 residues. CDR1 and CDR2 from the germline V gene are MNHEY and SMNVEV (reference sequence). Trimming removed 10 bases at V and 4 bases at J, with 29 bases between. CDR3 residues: CATLQPGTVRFEGNTIYF. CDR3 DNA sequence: TGTGCCACCCTTCAACCCGGGACCGTCCGTTTTGAAGGAAACACCATATATTTT.

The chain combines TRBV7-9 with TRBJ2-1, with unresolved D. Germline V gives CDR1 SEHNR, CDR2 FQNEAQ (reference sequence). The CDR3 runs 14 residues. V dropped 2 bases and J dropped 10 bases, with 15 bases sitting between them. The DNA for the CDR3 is TGTGCCAGCAGCTTAATGTCCCGCTTCCAAGAGCAGTTCTTC. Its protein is CASSLMSRFQEQFF.

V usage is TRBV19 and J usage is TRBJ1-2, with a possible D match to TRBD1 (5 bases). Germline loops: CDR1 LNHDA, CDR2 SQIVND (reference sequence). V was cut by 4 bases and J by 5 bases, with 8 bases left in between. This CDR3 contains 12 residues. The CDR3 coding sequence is TGTGCCAGTAGTACAGGGCCGTATGGCTACACCTTC. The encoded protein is CASSTGPYGYTF.

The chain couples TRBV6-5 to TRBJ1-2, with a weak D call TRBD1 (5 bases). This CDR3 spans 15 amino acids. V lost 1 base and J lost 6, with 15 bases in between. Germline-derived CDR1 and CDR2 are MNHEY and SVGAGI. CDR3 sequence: CASSYLAGTQDGYTF. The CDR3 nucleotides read TGTGCCAGCAGTTACTTGGCCGGGACTCAGGATGGCTACACCTTC.

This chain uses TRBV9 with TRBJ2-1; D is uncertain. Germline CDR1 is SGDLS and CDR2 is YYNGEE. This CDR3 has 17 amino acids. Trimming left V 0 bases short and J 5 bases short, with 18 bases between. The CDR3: CASSVGRNPRRNNEQFF. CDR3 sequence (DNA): TGTGCCAGCAGCGTAGGCAGGAACCCCCGGAGAAACAATGAGCAGTTCTTC.

CDR3 sequence reads: CASSEYVGLLDEQYF. The CDR3 DNA reads TGTGCCAGCAGTGAATACGTAGGACTCTTAGACGAGCAGTACTTC. The V and J genes are TRBV2 and TRBJ2-7, with D perhaps matching TRBD2 (5 bases). The germline gives CDR1 SNHLY, CDR2 FYNNEI. V was cut by 2 bases and J by 5 bases, with 16 bases left in between. The CDR3 covers 15 residues.

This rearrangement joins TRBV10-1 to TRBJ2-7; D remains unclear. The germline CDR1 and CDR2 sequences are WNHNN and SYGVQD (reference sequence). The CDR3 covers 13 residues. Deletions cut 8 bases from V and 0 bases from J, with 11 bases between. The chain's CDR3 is CASGKATSYEQYF. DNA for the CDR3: TGCGCCAGCGGCAAGGCCACCTCCTACGAGCAGTACTTC.

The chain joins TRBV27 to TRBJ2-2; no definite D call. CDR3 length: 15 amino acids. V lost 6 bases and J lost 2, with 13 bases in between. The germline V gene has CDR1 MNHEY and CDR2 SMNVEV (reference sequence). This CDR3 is CASRKQKRNTGELFF. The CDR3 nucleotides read TGTGCCAGCAGAAAACAGAAAAGAAACACCGGGGAGCTGTTTTTT.

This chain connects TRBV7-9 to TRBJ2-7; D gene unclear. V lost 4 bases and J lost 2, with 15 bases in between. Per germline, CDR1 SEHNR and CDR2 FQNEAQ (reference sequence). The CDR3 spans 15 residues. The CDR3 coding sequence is TGTGCCAGCAGCTCGGACCCAAGAGGAGCCTACGAGCAGTACTTC. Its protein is CASSSDPRGAYEQYF. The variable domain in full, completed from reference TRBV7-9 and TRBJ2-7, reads DTGVSQNPRHKITKRGQNVTFRCDPISEHNRLYWYRQTLGQGPEFLTYFQNEAQLEKSRLLSDRFSAERPKGSFSTLEIQRTEQGDSAMYLCASSSDPRGAYEQYFGPGTRLTVT.

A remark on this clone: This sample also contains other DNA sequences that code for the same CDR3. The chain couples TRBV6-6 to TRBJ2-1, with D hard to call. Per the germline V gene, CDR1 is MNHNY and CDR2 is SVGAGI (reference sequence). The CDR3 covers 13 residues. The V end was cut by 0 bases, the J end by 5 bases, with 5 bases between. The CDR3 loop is CASSYSTHNEQFF. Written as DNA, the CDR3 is TGTGCCAGCAGTTACTCGACTCACAATGAGCAGTTCTTC.

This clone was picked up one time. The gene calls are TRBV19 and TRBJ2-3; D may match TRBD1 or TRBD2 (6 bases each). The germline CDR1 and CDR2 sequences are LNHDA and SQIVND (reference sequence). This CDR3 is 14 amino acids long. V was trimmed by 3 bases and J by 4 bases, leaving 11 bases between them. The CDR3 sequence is CASSIVGGSDTQYF. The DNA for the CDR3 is TGTGCCAGTAGTATTGTGGGGGGCTCAGATACGCAGTATTTT.

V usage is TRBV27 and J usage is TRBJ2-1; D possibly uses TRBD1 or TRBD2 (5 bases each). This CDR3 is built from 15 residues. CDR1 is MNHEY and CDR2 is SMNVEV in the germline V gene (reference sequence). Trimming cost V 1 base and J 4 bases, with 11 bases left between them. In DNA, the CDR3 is TGTGCCAGCAGTTTATGGGACGGCACGTACAATGAGCAGTTCTTC. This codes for CASSLWDGTYNEQFF.

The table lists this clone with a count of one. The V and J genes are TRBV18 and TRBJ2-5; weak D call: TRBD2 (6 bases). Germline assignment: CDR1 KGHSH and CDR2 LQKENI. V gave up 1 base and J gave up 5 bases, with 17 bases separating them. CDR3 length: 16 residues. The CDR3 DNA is TGTGCCAGCTCACCACTAGTAGCGGAGAAAAGGGAGACCCAGTACTTC. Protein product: CASSPLVAEKRETQYF.

CDR3: CASSLGAARYYEQYF. CDR3 coding DNA: TGTGCCAGCAGCTTAGGAGCCGCAAGGTACTACGAGCAGTACTTC. This chain connects TRBV7-9 to TRBJ2-7; no reliable D call. The germline V gene has CDR1 SEHNR and CDR2 FQNEAQ (reference sequence). CDR3 length equals 15 residues. Deletions cut 1 base from V and 3 bases from J, with 13 bases between.

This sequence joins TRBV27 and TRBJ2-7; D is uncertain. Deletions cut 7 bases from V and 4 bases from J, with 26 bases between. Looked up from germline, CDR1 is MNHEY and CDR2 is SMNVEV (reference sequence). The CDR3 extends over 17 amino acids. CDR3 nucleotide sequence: TGTGCCAGCAACCACGTCAATGTGGAGAAGGGCCGTTACGAGCAGTACTTC. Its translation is CASNHVNVEKGRYEQYF.

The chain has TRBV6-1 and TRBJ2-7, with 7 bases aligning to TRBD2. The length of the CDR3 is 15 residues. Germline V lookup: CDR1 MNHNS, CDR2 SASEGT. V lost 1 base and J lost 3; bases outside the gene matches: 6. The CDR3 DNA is TGTGCCAGCAGTGAAGTTTTGGGACTATACTACGAGCAGTACTTC. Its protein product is CASSEVLGLYYEQYF.

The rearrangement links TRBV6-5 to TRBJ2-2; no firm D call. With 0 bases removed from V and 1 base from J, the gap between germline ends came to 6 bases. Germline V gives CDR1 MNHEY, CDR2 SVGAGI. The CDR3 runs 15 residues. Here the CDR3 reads CASSYSNWNTGELFF. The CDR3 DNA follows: TGTGCCAGCAGTTACTCGAATTGGAACACCGGGGAGCTGTTTTTT.

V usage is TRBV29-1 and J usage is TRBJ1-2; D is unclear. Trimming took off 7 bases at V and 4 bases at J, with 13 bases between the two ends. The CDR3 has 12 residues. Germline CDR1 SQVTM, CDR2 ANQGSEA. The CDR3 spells CSAPVGSYGYTF. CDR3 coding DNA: TGCAGCGCCCCCGTGGGCAGCTATGGCTACACCTTC.

The CDR3 loop is CASSSEGARSNQPQHF. The CDR3 region has the DNA TGTGCCAGCAGCTCCGAGGGGGCGAGAAGCAATCAGCCCCAGCATTTT. V and J are TRBV7-8 and TRBJ1-5; 7 positions agree with TRBD1. Germline loops: CDR1 SGHVS, CDR2 FQNEAQ. V dropped 4 bases and J dropped 1; count of bases not matched to a gene: 7. There are 16 residues in the CDR3.

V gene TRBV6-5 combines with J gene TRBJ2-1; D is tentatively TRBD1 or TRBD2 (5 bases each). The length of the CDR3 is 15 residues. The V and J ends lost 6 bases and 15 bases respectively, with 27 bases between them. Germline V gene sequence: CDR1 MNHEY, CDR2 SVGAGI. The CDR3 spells CASSHTGTEAFYTFF. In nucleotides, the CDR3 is TGTGCCAGCAGCCACACCGGGACGGAAGCATTTTACACGTTCTTC.

The CDR3 nucleotides are TGTGCCAGCAGCACCCGGATGGGGGTGGCCGGGGAGCTGTTTTTT. Protein: CASSTRMGVAGELFF. The J gene is TRBJ2-2, the V gene TRBV7-8; the D gene could be TRBD1 or TRBD2 (5 bases each). Germline CDR1 SGHVS, CDR2 FQNEAQ. The V end lost 5 bases, the J end lost 6 bases, and 16 bases lay between the germline ends. The CDR3 is 15 residues long.

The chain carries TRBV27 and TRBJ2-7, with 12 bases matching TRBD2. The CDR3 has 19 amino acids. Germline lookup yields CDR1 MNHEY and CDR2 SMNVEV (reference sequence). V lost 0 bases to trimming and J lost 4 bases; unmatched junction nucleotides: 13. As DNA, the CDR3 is TGTGCCAGCAGTTTATCGCCGACCCGACTAGCGGGAGTTACGTACGAGCAGTACTTC. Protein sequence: CASSLSPTRLAGVTYEQYF.

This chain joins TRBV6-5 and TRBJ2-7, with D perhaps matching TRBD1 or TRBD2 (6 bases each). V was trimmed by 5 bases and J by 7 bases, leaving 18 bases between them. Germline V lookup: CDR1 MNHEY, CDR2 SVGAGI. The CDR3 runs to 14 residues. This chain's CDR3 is CASSSDRPAGEQYF. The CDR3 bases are TGTGCCAGCAGTAGCGACAGGCCCGCGGGGGAGCAGTACTTC.

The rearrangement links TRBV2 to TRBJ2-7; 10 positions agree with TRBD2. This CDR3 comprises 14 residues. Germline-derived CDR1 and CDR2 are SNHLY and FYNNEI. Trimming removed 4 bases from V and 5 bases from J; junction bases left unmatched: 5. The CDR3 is CASSAPSGRDEQYF. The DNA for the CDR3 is TGTGCCAGCAGTGCCCCTAGCGGGAGAGACGAGCAGTACTTC.

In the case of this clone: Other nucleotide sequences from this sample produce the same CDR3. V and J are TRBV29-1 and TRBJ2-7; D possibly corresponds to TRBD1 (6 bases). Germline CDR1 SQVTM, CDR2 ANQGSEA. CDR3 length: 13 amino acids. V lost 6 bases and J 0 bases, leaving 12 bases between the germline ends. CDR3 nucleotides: TGCAGCGTCATAACAGGGAGCTCCTACGAGCAGTACTTC. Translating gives CSVITGSSYEQYF.

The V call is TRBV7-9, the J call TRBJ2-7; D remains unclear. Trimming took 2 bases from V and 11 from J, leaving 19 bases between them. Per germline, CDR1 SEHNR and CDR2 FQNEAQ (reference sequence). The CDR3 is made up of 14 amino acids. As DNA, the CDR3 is TGTGCCAGCAGCTTAAGCCCAACGGACGGTTTGAAGTACTTC. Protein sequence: CASSLSPTDGLKYF.

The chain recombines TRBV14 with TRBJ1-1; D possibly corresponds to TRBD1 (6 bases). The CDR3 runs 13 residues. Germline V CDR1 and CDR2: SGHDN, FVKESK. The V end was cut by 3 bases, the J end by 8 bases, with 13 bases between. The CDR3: CASSQAPGGEAFF. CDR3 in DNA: TGTGCCAGCAGCCAGGCACCCGGGGGCGAAGCTTTCTTT.

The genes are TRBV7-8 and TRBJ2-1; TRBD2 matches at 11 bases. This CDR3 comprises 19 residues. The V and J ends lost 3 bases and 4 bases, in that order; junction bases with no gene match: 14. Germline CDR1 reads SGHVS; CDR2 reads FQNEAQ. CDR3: CASSFSRTPGLADYNEQFF. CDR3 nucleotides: TGTGCCAGCAGCTTTTCTAGAACCCCGGGACTAGCGGATTACAATGAGCAGTTCTTC.

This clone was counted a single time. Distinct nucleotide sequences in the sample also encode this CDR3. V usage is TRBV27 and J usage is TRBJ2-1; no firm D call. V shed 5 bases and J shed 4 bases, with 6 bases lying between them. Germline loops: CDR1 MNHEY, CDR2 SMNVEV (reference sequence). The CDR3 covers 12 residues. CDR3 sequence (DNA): TGTGCCAGCAGTCCCAGGTACAATGAGCAGTTCTTC. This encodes CASSPRYNEQFF.